The next 32 T cell receptor beta chains were all read from a single sample in a study of Ad26.COV2.S vaccination and SARS-CoV-2 variants. The treatment is: about 20 received Ad26.COV2.S at low or high dose, single or two shots; a few received placebo; per-sample allocation not given. The samples date from day 63 after the first vaccine or placebo injection. Sequencing used immunoSEQ multiplex PCR; TCRdb keeps in-frame clones, though not all of them. The sample includes around 400,000 clones, 90% of them seen just once. The sample here was peripheral blood, taken in a trial of Ad26.COV2.S vaccine versus placebo. Receptors were obtained from a person between 18 and 65 years old who received the Ad26.COV2.S COVID-19 vaccine or a placebo.

The rearrangement joins TRBV4-2 to TRBJ1-1; D is possibly TRBD1 (5 bases). V was trimmed by 0 bases and J by 6 bases, leaving 17 bases between them. The V gene's germline CDR1 is LGHNA and CDR2 YNFKEQ. The CDR3 is 16 residues long. As DNA, the CDR3 is TGTGCCAGCAGCCAAGATCTTTTGGGGGGGTCTCCTGAAGCTTTCTTT. It translates to CASSQDLLGGSPEAFF.

This chain connects TRBV7-3 to TRBJ2-3, with 14 bases matching TRBD2. The CDR3 is made up of 15 amino acids. V trimming: 5 bases; J trimming: 6 bases; junction bases outside the gene matches: 4. From germline, CDR1 is SGHTA and CDR2 FQGTGA. In DNA form, the CDR3 reads TGTGCCAGCAGCCGAGGACTAGCGGGAGGTGATACGCAGTATTTT. It codes for CASSRGLAGGDTQYF.

The chain is built from TRBV28 and TRBJ1-1, with a tentative D call TRBD1 (5 bases). The germline CDR1 and CDR2 sequences are MDHEN and SYDVKM. The CDR3 spans 11 residues. V gave up 4 bases and J gave up 10 bases, with 10 bases separating them. The DNA for the CDR3 is TGTGCCAGCAGTTCCCCCGGGGCAGCTTTCTTT. Its translation: CASSSPGAAFF.

The V call is TRBV14, the J call TRBJ2-7; tentatively, D is TRBD1 or TRBD2 (6 bases each). V was cut by 2 bases and J by 3 bases, with 14 bases left in between. This CDR3 region has 15 residues. The germline V gene encodes CDR1 SGHDN and CDR2 FVKESK. The CDR3 bases are TGTGCCAGCAGCCAAAACTGGGGGCGGGGCTACGAGCAGTACTTC. The encoded protein is CASSQNWGRGYEQYF.

This clone was picked up one time. The gene calls are TRBV5-1 and TRBJ1-1; TRBD1 agrees at 7 bases. This CDR3 region has 15 residues. Germline trimming cut 1 base from V and 3 bases from J; bases unmatched to any gene: 6. Germline lookup yields CDR1 SGHRS and CDR2 YFSETQ. Here the CDR3 DNA reads TGCGCCAGCAGCTTGTCCGGACAGGTTGACACTGAAGCTTTCTTT. Its translation: CASSLSGQVDTEAFF.

The CDR3 DNA reads TGTGCCAGCAGCAAAGCCACAGGGAATCAGCCCCAGCATTTT. It specifies CASSKATGNQPQHF. The genes are TRBV21-1 and TRBJ1-5; the table's D call, TRBD1, was not checked against the DNA. TRBV21-1 is flagged as a pseudogene. The CDR3 loop spans 14 amino acids.

V is TRBV18 and J is TRBJ2-7; D possibly matches TRBD1 or TRBD2 (5 bases each). The CDR3 length is 13 residues. V was clipped by 6 bases and J by 7 bases, with 16 bases between them. Germline CDR1 KGHSH, CDR2 LQKENI. This chain's CDR3 is CASSTRQFGEQYF. In DNA form, the CDR3 reads TGTGCCAGCTCCACTAGACAGTTTGGAGAGCAGTACTTC.

This clone came up once. The chain employs TRBV6-1 and TRBJ2-4, with TRBD2 as a possible D gene (7 bases). Germline V gene sequence: CDR1 MNHNS, CDR2 SASEGT. Trimming removed 2 bases at V and 8 bases at J, with 10 bases between. The CDR3 runs 13 residues. CDR3 loop: CASSERGGYIQYF. The CDR3 DNA reads as TGTGCCAGCAGTGAAAGGGGGGGGTACATTCAGTACTTC.

This chain connects TRBV5-4 to TRBJ2-7; possibly TRBD2 for D (6 bases). Looked up from germline, CDR1 is SGHNT and CDR2 is YYREEE (reference sequence). Trimming pared 2 bases from V and 6 bases from J, leaving 9 bases between. CDR3 length equals 12 residues. CDR3 sequence (DNA): TGTGCCAGCAGCTTTTACGGGGGCGAGCAGTACTTC. Protein: CASSFYGGEQYF.

CDR3 amino acids: CASSLGTGPYNEQFF. CDR3 DNA: TGTGCCAGCAGCCTGGGGACAGGGCCCTACAATGAGCAGTTCTTC. The rearrangement uses TRBV3-1 (or the pseudogene TRBV3-2) and TRBJ2-1; TRBD1 matches at 9 bases. Trimming at V came to 4 bases and at J to 2 bases, leaving 3 bases not matched to a gene. CDR1 and CDR2 (germline): LGHDT, YNNKEL (reference sequence). The CDR3 is made up of 15 amino acids.

The J gene is TRBJ2-7, the V gene TRBV5-1; the D gene is possibly TRBD2 (5 bases). The germline V and J ends were trimmed by 0 bases and 2 bases, with 9 bases remaining between them. CDR1 and CDR2 from the germline V gene are SGHRS and YFSETQ. This CDR3 has 14 amino acids. The CDR3 nucleotides read TGCGCCAGCAGCTTGGGAAGCGGAACCTACGAGCAGTACTTC. Translated, it gives CASSLGSGTYEQYF.

The V and J genes are TRBV14 and TRBJ1-1; no firm D call. CDR3 length: 15 residues. Germline loops: CDR1 SGHDN, CDR2 FVKESK. The germline V and J ends were trimmed by 3 bases and 1 base, with 12 bases remaining between them. The DNA for the CDR3 is TGTGCCAGCAGCCATCTCAAGGCAGGGAACACTGAAGCTTTCTTT. Its translation: CASSHLKAGNTEAFF.

A note on this clone: Compared with germline, one end of the junction differs, possibly owing to a read error. The CDR3, as DNA: TGTGCCAGGAGGCCAAACACTGAAGCTTTCTTT. This codes for CARRPNTEAFF. The rearrangement uses TRBV30 and TRBJ1-1; D ambiguous. The CDR3 spans 11 residues. CDR1 and CDR2 (germline): GTSNPN, SVGIG (reference sequence).

The CDR3 DNA reads as TGTGCCAGCAGTTACTCGTTTGAGTCTCTCGACGAGCAGTACTTC. It translates to CASSYSFESLDEQYF. V gene TRBV6-2 or TRBV6-3 combines with J gene TRBJ2-7; no clear D gene. The CDR3 has 15 amino acids. Germline V gene sequence: CDR1 MNHEY, CDR2 SVGEGT. Trimming left V 0 bases short and J 5 bases short, with 14 bases between.

The gene calls are TRBV4-3 and TRBJ1-5; D is unclear. V was cut by 1 base and J by 0 bases, with 7 bases left in between. This CDR3 has 15 amino acids. In germline, CDR1 is LGHNA, CDR2 YSLEER. CDR3 residues: CASSQARYSNQPQHF. In DNA, the CDR3 is TGCGCCAGCAGCCAAGCTCGGTATAGCAATCAGCCCCAGCATTTT.

The rearrangement joins TRBV4-3 to TRBJ2-5, with 10 bases that match TRBD1. V shed 3 bases and J 3 bases; nucleotides not matched to a gene: 10. Germline V lookup: CDR1 LGHNA, CDR2 YSLEER. The CDR3 loop spans 17 amino acids. CDR3 sequence: CASSQEMGGTGEETQYF. CDR3 DNA: TGCGCCAGCAGCCAGGAGATGGGCGGGACAGGGGAAGAGACCCAGTACTTC.

The J gene is TRBJ1-4, the V gene TRBV5-1; the match to TRBD1 covers 8 bases. This CDR3 spans 18 amino acids. Trimming at V came to 0 bases and at J to 0 bases, leaving 7 bases not matched to a gene. CDR1 and CDR2 (germline): SGHRS, YFSETQ. DNA for the CDR3: TGCGCCAGCAGCTTGGTTAGGACAGGGAACCCAACTAATGAAAAACTGTTTTTT. Translation: CASSLVRTGNPTNEKLFF.

The genes are TRBV7-2 and TRBJ2-5; D not resolved. Looked up from germline, CDR1 is SGHTA and CDR2 is FQGNSA. V was clipped by 0 bases and J by 5 bases, with 13 bases between them. The CDR3 totals 15 residues. As DNA, the CDR3 is TGTGCCAGCAGCTTAGCCCCACAGATGGGGGAGACCCAGTACTTC. Translating it yields CASSLAPQMGETQYF. The full variable domain, with the rest looked up from reference TRBV7-2 and TRBJ2-5, is GAGVSQSPSNKVTEKGKDVELRCDPISGHTALYWYRQSLGQGLEFLIYFQGNSAPDKSGLPSDRFSAERTGGSVSTLTIQRTQQEDSAVYLCASSLAPQMGETQYFGPGTRLLVL.

This CDR3 reads CTSSQEGPARTYNEQFF. The CDR3 region has the DNA TGCACCAGCAGCCAAGAGGGCCCAGCGCGAACTTACAATGAGCAGTTCTTC. The V call is TRBV1, the J call TRBJ2-1. TRBV1 counts as a pseudogene. The CDR3 is made up of 17 amino acids.

The CDR3 nucleotides are TGCGCCAGCAGCTTTTCAGGGCAGGGTCAGCCCCAGCATTTT. This sequence encodes CASSFSGQGQPQHF. The chain links TRBV5-1 to TRBJ1-5; TRBD1 is a possible D gene (5 bases). Germline CDR1 reads SGHRS; CDR2 reads YFSETQ. The CDR3 contains 14 residues. V gave up 2 bases and J gave up 6 bases, with 12 bases separating them.

This chain links TRBV7-6 with TRBJ2-5, with D possibly matching TRBD1 (6 bases). This CDR3 contains 13 residues. The V end was cut by 1 base, the J end by 9 bases, with 12 bases between. Germline V CDR1 and CDR2: SGHVS, FNYEAQ. The CDR3 sequence: CASSLGQVDPQYF. Written as DNA, the CDR3 is TGTGCCAGCAGCTTAGGACAGGTCGACCCCCAGTACTTC.

The J gene is TRBJ2-1, the V gene TRBV5-1; no firm D call. Trimming took off 8 bases at V and 9 bases at J, with 15 bases between the two ends. Germline CDR1 is SGHRS and CDR2 is YFSETQ. The CDR3 spans 12 residues. The CDR3 coding sequence is TGCGCCAGTGGAGCCCCAGCAGCTGAGCAGTTCTTC. This translates into CASGAPAAEQFF.

This rearrangement joins TRBV9 to TRBJ2-1, with 7 bases matching TRBD2. Germline V lookup: CDR1 SGDLS, CDR2 YYNGEE. Trimming at V came to 3 bases and at J to 2 bases, leaving 5 bases not matched to a gene. The CDR3 contains 15 residues. The CDR3 DNA reads as TGTGCCAGCAGCGGGCGGGCGGGAGCCTACAATGAGCAGTTCTTC. Translation gives CASSGRAGAYNEQFF.

The chain recombines TRBV7-9 with TRBJ2-1; possibly TRBD1 for D (6 bases). This CDR3 has 16 amino acids. Trimming removed 5 bases from V and 5 bases from J, with 19 bases in between. Looked up from germline, CDR1 is SEHNR and CDR2 is FQNEAQ (reference sequence). CDR3 region: CASSQYREALNNEQFF. The DNA of the CDR3 is TGTGCCAGCAGCCAATACAGGGAAGCGTTGAACAATGAGCAGTTCTTC.

This clone was detected only a few times. The chain uses TRBV7-9 and TRBJ2-1; 11 bases fit TRBD2. The CDR3 loop spans 24 amino acids. In germline, CDR1 is SEHNR, CDR2 FQNEAQ (reference sequence). Unmatched junction bases numbered 27, after V lost 5 bases and J lost 0 bases. The CDR3 DNA follows: TGTGCCAGCAGCAAAAGATATGGGACTAGCGGCCCATACTCAGATACTAGCTCCTACAATGAGCAGTTCTTC. Translation gives CASSKRYGTSGPYSDTSSYNEQFF.

The chain employs TRBV7-9 and TRBJ2-7; 8 nucleotides line up with TRBD1. J lost 6 bases, V lost 5 bases, and 12 bases had no gene match. Germline CDR1 reads SEHNR; CDR2 reads FQNEAQ (reference sequence). The CDR3 loop spans 15 amino acids. DNA for the CDR3: TGTGCCAGCAGCCCGCCGACAGGGGCCTCTGGCGAGCAGTACTTC. Translated: CASSPPTGASGEQYF. Looking up the rest from reference TRBV7-9 and TRBJ2-7 gives the full variable domain: DTGVSQNPRHKITKRGQNVTFRCDPISEHNRLYWYRQTLGQGPEFLTYFQNEAQLEKSRLLSDRFSAERPKGSFSTLEIQRTEQGDSAMYLCASSPPTGASGEQYFGPGTRLTVT.

This clone was seen only once. This rearrangement joins TRBV28 to TRBJ2-7; 7 positions agree with TRBD2. The V gene's germline CDR1 is MDHEN and CDR2 SYDVKM. The CDR3 has 16 residues. With V trimmed by 0 bases and J by 3 bases, 8 bases remained unmatched. CDR3 bases: TGTGCCAGCAGTTTATGGGGGGAGGGATTGGGCTACGAGCAGTACTTC. Translation: CASSLWGEGLGYEQYF.

The chain carries TRBV19 and TRBJ2-3, with D perhaps assigned TRBD1 or TRBD2 (5 bases each). Trimming pared 3 bases from V and 2 bases from J, leaving 12 bases between. The CDR3 sequence is 15 residues long. Germline assignment: CDR1 LNHDA and CDR2 SQIVND (reference sequence). In nucleotides, the CDR3 is TGTGCCAGTAGTATGGCTAGTGGGACCACAGATACGCAGTATTTT. Its protein is CASSMASGTTDTQYF.

The genes are TRBV15 and TRBJ2-5, with unresolved D. Germline lookup yields CDR1 LNHNV and CDR2 YYDKDF (reference sequence). Deletions cut 0 bases from V and 11 bases from J, with 13 bases between. The CDR3 length is 13 residues. The CDR3 region is CATSRDNRVEQYF. CDR3 in DNA: TGTGCCACCAGCAGAGATAATAGGGTAGAGCAGTACTTC.

The rearrangement joins TRBV5-1 to TRBJ1-1; D is possibly TRBD1 (5 bases). The CDR3 is 17 residues long. Germline CDR1 SGHRS, CDR2 YFSETQ. Trimming removed 0 bases at V and 0 bases at J, with 15 bases between. The CDR3: CASSLGLGGDLNTEAFF. In DNA, the CDR3 is TGCGCCAGCAGCTTGGGGTTGGGCGGGGACCTGAACACTGAAGCTTTCTTT.

J is TRBJ2-6 and V is TRBV19, with D perhaps being TRBD1 or TRBD2 (5 bases each). The V and J ends lost 5 bases and 2 bases respectively, with 13 bases between them. CDR3 length equals 16 residues. Per the germline V gene, CDR1 is LNHDA and CDR2 is SQIVND (reference sequence). This CDR3 is CASSERGPTGANVLTF. DNA of the CDR3: TGTGCCAGTAGTGAACGGGGACCTACTGGGGCCAACGTCCTGACTTTC.

This chain joins TRBV30 and TRBJ2-7, with 10 positions matching TRBD1. This CDR3 is built from 16 residues. Germline loops: CDR1 GTSNPN, CDR2 SVGIG (reference sequence). The V segment lost 1 base and the J segment 2 bases; nucleotides outside the gene matches: 8. CDR3 coding DNA: TGTGCCTGGAGTGACCCCGACAGGGGGCAGCCCTACGAGCAGTACTTC. Translating it yields CAWSDPDRGQPYEQYF.